The 20 T cell receptor beta chains below all came from one sample that was sequenced in a study of cytomegalovirus exposure and HLA in healthy donors. The primer mix had 60 Vbeta and 13 Jbeta primers. Assay used: immunoSEQ multiplex PCR; TCRdb lists only in-frame clones, some missing. The sample lists around 140,000 clones, approximately 8.9% seen once, with roughly 6.4% in the top ten. Sequenced: PBMCs. The receptors here all came from a woman aged 40-49 years in good health and CMV-seropositive.

This clone has a handful of counts. This chain connects TRBV7-2 to TRBJ2-1; 8 nucleotides agree with TRBD2. Germline lookup yields CDR1 SGHTA and CDR2 FQGNSA. The V and J ends lost 9 bases and 0 bases, in that order; junction bases with no gene match: 10. The CDR3 sequence is 16 residues long. The CDR3 here is CASQFLSGSSYNEQFF. The DNA for the CDR3 is TGTGCCAGTCAGTTCTTAAGCGGGAGCTCCTACAATGAGCAGTTCTTC.

This clone was observed a handful of times. This chain uses TRBV29-1 with TRBJ1-2; D is unresolved. V shed 6 bases and J shed 6 bases, with 14 bases lying between them. The germline V gene encodes CDR1 SQVTM and CDR2 ANQGSEA. This CDR3 has 12 residues. The CDR3 protein is CSVKWSENGYTF. CDR3 nucleotide sequence: TGCAGCGTGAAGTGGAGCGAGAATGGCTACACCTTC.

The chain recombines TRBV20-1 with TRBJ2-3; D is unresolved. The CDR3 loop spans 11 amino acids. V was trimmed by 6 bases and J by 4 bases, leaving 8 bases between them. Germline CDR1 and CDR2: DFQATT and SNEGSKA (reference sequence). Written as DNA, the CDR3 is TGCAGTGCGAACATCCCAGATACGCAGTATTTT. It is translated as CSANIPDTQYF.

This clone was picked up a small number of times. The chain employs TRBV5-1 and TRBJ2-7; TRBD1 matches 9 bases. The CDR3 covers 15 residues. Germline V gives CDR1 SGHRS, CDR2 YFSETQ. The V and J ends lost 3 bases and 2 bases, in that order; junction bases with no gene match: 6. The CDR3 loop reads CASSSQQGATYEQYF. The CDR3 DNA follows: TGCGCCAGCAGCTCCCAACAGGGGGCGACCTACGAGCAGTACTTC. The variable domain in full, completed from reference TRBV5-1 and TRBJ2-7, reads KAGVTQTPRYLIKTRGQQVTLSCSPISGHRSVSWYQQTPGQGLQFLFEYFSETQRNKGNFPGRFSGRQFSNSRSEMNVSTLELGDSALYLCASSSQQGATYEQYFGPGTRLTVT.

This clone appeared a few times. CDR3 sequence (DNA): TGTGCCAGCAGCTTAGGGAACAGGGGGAATGAGCAGTTCTTC. This encodes CASSLGNRGNEQFF. The V call is TRBV7-2, the J call TRBJ2-1; 8 bases fit TRBD1. The germline gives CDR1 SGHTA, CDR2 FQGNSA. Trimming cost V 1 base and J 7 bases; bases outside gene matches: 3. The CDR3 is made up of 14 amino acids.

This chain joins TRBV5-1 and TRBJ2-2, with 9 positions matching TRBD1. V shed 0 bases, J shed 6 bases, and the junction held 9 bases outside the gene matches. This CDR3 is 17 amino acids long. CDR1 is SGHRS, CDR2 YFSETQ, per germline. The CDR3 DNA reads TGCGCCAGCAGCTTGGTAGGGGACAGGGATTTGTCCGGGGAGCTGTTTTTT. Its translation is CASSLVGDRDLSGELFF.

A few counts support this clone. The V and J genes are TRBV7-2 and TRBJ1-5; 11 bases are a match to TRBD1. V was pared by 5 bases and J by 5 bases, with 5 bases of the junction left unmatched. The CDR3 contains 15 residues. Germline V gene lookup returns CDR1 SGHTA and CDR2 FQGNSA. Here the CDR3 reads CASSLRTGGDQPQHF. CDR3 sequence (DNA): TGTGCCAGCAGCCTGCGGACAGGGGGCGATCAGCCCCAGCATTTT.

This clone has just a few counts. The chain links TRBV7-2 to TRBJ2-1; D possibly corresponds to TRBD2 (6 bases). The CDR3 runs to 15 residues. V was trimmed by 2 bases and J by 7 bases, leaving 15 bases between them. Germline loops: CDR1 SGHTA, CDR2 FQGNSA. The CDR3 loop reads CASSLMVGGRNEQFF. The DNA of the CDR3 is TGTGCCAGCAGCTTAATGGTCGGGGGAAGGAATGAGCAGTTCTTC.

This rearrangement joins TRBV2 to TRBJ2-2, with D tentatively TRBD1 (6 bases). The CDR3 length is 13 residues. The germline V gene encodes CDR1 SNHLY and CDR2 FYNNEI. Trimming took off 9 bases at V and 6 bases at J, with 14 bases between the two ends. CDR3 nucleotide sequence: TGTGCCAGTGAGGACAGTAGGCCCGGGGAGCTGTTTTTT. Residues: CASEDSRPGELFF. Full variable domain (outside the CDR3, taken from reference TRBV2 and TRBJ2-2): EPEVTQTPSHQVTQMGQEVILRCVPISNHLYFYWYRQILGQKVEFLVSFYNNEISEKSEIFDDQFSVERPDGSNFTLKIRSTKLEDSAMYFCASEDSRPGELFFGEGSRLTVL.

This chain joins TRBV19 and TRBJ1-2; D not resolved. This CDR3 has 16 amino acids. Trimming left V 5 bases short and J 2 bases short, with 18 bases between. Germline CDR1 reads LNHDA; CDR2 reads SQIVND (reference sequence). CDR3 DNA sequence: TGTGCCAGTAGTCCCCACGCCGGGTGCGGAAACTATGGCTACACCTTC. This sequence encodes CASSPHAGCGNYGYTF.

In this sample, this clone turned up a few times. This rearrangement joins TRBV19 to TRBJ1-1, with 8 bases fitting TRBD1. The CDR3 consists of 15 residues. V lost 2 bases, J lost 5 bases, and 7 bases stayed unmatched. Germline loops: CDR1 LNHDA, CDR2 SQIVND (reference sequence). The CDR3 nucleotides are TGTGCCAGTAGTATACACCAGGGGGCAGGAACTGAAGCTTTCTTT. As protein: CASSIHQGAGTEAFF.

V usage is TRBV7-7 and J usage is TRBJ1-1; a weak D match, TRBD1 (6 bases). Germline V gives CDR1 SSHAT, CDR2 FNYEAQ (reference sequence). The CDR3 extends over 14 amino acids. Trimming removed 5 bases from V and 1 base from J, with 11 bases in between. The CDR3 spells CASSALTGNTEAFF. The CDR3 region has the DNA TGTGCCAGCAGCGCCCTGACAGGGAACACTGAAGCTTTCTTT.

This clone was picked up a small number of times. The chain couples TRBV2 to TRBJ2-2; 7 bases align to TRBD1. The ends lost 7 bases at V and 7 bases at J; junction bases unmatched: 9. This CDR3 has 14 amino acids. Per the germline V gene, CDR1 is SNHLY and CDR2 is FYNNEI. CDR3 DNA sequence: TGTGCCAGCAAAACGGACAGGTCCCACGGGGAGCTGTTTTTT. Its protein product is CASKTDRSHGELFF.

This clone has only a few counts. This rearrangement joins TRBV7-9 to TRBJ2-1; D gene ambiguous. The CDR3 has 13 amino acids. V was pared by 3 bases and J by 5 bases, with 8 bases between. Per the germline V gene, CDR1 is SEHNR and CDR2 is FQNEAQ (reference sequence). CDR3 loop: CASSFDRDNEQFF. The CDR3 DNA is TGTGCCAGCAGCTTCGACCGGGACAATGAGCAGTTCTTC. Using reference TRBV7-9 and TRBJ2-1 for the parts outside the CDR3, the full variable domain is DTGVSQNPRHKITKRGQNVTFRCDPISEHNRLYWYRQTLGQGPEFLTYFQNEAQLEKSRLLSDRFSAERPKGSFSTLEIQRTEQGDSAMYLCASSFDRDNEQFFGPGTRLTVL.

This clone was found a few times. The gene calls are TRBV7-9 and TRBJ1-6; D is unresolved. V lost 1 base and J lost 4, with 5 bases in between. This CDR3 is 14 amino acids long. Germline V lookup: CDR1 SEHNR, CDR2 FQNEAQ (reference sequence). The CDR3 protein is CASSLGRYNSPLHF. CDR3 sequence (DNA): TGTGCCAGCAGCTTAGGCAGGTATAATTCACCCCTCCACTTT.

The V gene is TRBV11-3, the J gene TRBJ2-1; a possible D gene is TRBD2 (7 bases). Trimming left V 5 bases short and J 5 bases short, with 19 bases between. The CDR3 totals 16 residues. Germline-derived CDR1 and CDR2 are SGHNT and YENEEA. Here the CDR3 reads CASSPGRGAINNEQFF. Here the CDR3 DNA reads TGTGCCAGCAGCCCCGGCCGGGGGGCCATCAACAATGAGCAGTTCTTC. The entire variable domain, with the rest obtained from reference TRBV11-3 and TRBJ2-1, is as follows: EAGVVQSPRYKIIEKKQPVAFWCNPISGHNTLYWYLQNLGQGPELLIRYENEEAVDDSQLPKDRFSAERLKGVDSTLKIQPAELGDSAVYLCASSPGRGAINNEQFFGPGTRLTVL.

The rearrangement links TRBV6-6 to TRBJ1-5, with D perhaps TRBD1 (5 bases). The germline V gene has CDR1 MNHNY and CDR2 SVGAGI (reference sequence). The CDR3 is made up of 14 amino acids. The V gene lost 4 bases and the J gene lost 3 bases, with 10 bases spanning the gap. CDR3 residues: CASSSQAYNQPQHF. CDR3 in DNA: TGTGCCAGCAGTTCACAGGCTTACAATCAGCCCCAGCATTTT.

This chain connects TRBV29-1 to TRBJ2-3, with 8 positions matching TRBD1. With V trimmed by 4 bases and J by 1 base, 7 bases remained unmatched. This CDR3 comprises 15 residues. Per germline, CDR1 SQVTM and CDR2 ANQGSEA. This CDR3 is CSVARQGLGTDTQYF. CDR3 nucleotide sequence: TGCAGCGTTGCTCGACAGGGGCTGGGCACAGATACGCAGTATTTT.

Concerning this clone itself: This sample also contains other DNA sequences that code for the same CDR3. The gene calls are TRBV5-4 and TRBJ1-2; D may be TRBD1 (5 bases). The length of the CDR3 is 14 residues. Trimming removed 0 bases from V and 7 bases from J, with 13 bases in between. Per germline, CDR1 SGHNT and CDR2 YYREEE (reference sequence). The CDR3 nucleotides read TGTGCCAGCAGCTTGGGTTTGGGGGACTCTGGCTACACCTTC. This codes for CASSLGLGDSGYTF.

V usage is TRBV11-2 and J usage is TRBJ2-7; 13 bases are shared with TRBD2. V shed 4 bases, J shed 2 bases, and the junction held 5 bases outside the gene matches. The CDR3 is 16 amino acids. CDR1 is SGHAT, CDR2 FQNNGV, per germline. CDR3 nucleotide sequence: TGTGCCAGCAGCTACGGGACTAGCGGGAATCCCTACGAGCAGTACTTC. Protein product: CASSYGTSGNPYEQYF.